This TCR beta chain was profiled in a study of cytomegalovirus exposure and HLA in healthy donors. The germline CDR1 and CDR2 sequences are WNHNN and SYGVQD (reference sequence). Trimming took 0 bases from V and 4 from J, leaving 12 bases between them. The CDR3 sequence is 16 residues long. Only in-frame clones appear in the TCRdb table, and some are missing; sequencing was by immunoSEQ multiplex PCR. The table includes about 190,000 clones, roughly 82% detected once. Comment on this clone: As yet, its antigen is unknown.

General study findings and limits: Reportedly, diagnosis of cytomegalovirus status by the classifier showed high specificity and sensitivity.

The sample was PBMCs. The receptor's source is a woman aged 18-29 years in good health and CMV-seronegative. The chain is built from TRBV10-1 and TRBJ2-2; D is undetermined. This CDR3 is CASSESRPPPTGELFF. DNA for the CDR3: TGCGCCAGCAGTGAGTCGAGGCCACCCCCCACCGGGGAGCTGTTTTTT.